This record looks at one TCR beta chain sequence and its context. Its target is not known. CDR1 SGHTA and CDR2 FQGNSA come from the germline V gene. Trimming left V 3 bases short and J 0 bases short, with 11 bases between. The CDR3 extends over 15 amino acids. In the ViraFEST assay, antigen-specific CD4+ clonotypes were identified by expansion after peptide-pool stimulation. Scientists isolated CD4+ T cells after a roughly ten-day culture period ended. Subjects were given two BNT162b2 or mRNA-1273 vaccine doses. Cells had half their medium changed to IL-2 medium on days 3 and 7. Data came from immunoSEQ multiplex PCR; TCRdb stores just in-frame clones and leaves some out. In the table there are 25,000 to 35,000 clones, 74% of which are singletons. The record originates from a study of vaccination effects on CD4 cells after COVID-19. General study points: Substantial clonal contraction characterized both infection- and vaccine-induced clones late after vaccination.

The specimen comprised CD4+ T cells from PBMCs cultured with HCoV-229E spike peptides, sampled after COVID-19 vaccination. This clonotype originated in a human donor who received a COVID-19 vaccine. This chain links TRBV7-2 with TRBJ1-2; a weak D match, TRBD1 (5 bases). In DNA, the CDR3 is TGTGCCAGCAGCTTCGACAGAAGCGCTAACTATGGCTACACCTTC. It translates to CASSFDRSANYGYTF.